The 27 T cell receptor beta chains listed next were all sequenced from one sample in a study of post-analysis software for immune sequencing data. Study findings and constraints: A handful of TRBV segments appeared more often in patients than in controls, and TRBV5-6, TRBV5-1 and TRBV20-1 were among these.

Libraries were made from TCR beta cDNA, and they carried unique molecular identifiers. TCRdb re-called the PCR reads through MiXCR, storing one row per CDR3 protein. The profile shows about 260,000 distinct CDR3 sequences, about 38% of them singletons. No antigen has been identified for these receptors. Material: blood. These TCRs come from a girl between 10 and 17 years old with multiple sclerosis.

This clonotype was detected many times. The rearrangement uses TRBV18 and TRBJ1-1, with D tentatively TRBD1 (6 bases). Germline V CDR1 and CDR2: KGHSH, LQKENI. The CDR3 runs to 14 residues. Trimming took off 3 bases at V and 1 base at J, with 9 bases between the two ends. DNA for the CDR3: TGTGCCAGCTCACCGGGAGGGGGGAACACTGAAGCTTTCTTT. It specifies CASSPGGGNTEAFF.

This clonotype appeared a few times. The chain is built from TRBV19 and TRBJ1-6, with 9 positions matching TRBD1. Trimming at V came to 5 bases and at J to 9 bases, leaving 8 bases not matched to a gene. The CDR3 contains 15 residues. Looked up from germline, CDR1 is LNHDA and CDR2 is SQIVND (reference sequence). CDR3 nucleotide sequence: TGTGCCAGTAGTCCGGGACAGGGTATCGCTTCACCCCTCCACTTT. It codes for CASSPGQGIASPLHF.

CDR3 loop: CASSPLSGGARNEQYF. For the CDR3, the DNA is TGTGCCAGCAGTCCCCTTAGCGGGGGGGCCCGCAATGAGCAGTACTTC. The chain joins TRBV2 to TRBJ2-1; 11 nucleotides line up with TRBD2. TRBJ2-7 explains the end of the DNA better; the J call may be wrong. Per germline, CDR1 SNHLY and CDR2 FYNNEI. This CDR3 is built from 16 residues.

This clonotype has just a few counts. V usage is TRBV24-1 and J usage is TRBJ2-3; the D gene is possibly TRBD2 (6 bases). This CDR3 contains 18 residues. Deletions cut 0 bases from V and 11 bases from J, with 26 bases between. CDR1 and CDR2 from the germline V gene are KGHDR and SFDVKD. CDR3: CATSDLGTPGSSSLMQYF. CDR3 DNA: TGTGCCACCAGTGATTTGGGGACTCCCGGGAGCTCCTCGTTGATGCAGTATTTT.

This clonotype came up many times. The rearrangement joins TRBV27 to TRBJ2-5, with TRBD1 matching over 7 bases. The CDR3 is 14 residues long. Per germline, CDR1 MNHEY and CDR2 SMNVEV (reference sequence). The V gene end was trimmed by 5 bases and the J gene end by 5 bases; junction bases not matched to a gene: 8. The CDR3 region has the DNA TGTGCCAGCAGTCCGGGACAGTCTGGGGAGACCCAGTACTTC. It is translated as CASSPGQSGETQYF.

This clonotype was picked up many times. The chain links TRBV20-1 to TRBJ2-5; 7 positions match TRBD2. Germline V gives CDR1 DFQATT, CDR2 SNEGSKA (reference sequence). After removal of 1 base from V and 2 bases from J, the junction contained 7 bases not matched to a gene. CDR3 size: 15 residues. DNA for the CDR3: TGCAGTGCTAGAGCGCTTGTAGCGGGTCAAGAGACCCAGTACTTC. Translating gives CSARALVAGQETQYF.

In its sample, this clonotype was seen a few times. The CDR3 nucleotides are TGTGCCACCAGTGATTTGCAGGGGACCTCCTACAATGAGCAGTTCTTC. Its protein product is CATSDLQGTSYNEQFF. The chain recombines TRBV24-1 with TRBJ2-1, with D perhaps matching TRBD1 (6 bases). The germline V and J ends were trimmed by 0 bases and 0 bases, with 8 bases remaining between them. Germline V gives CDR1 KGHDR, CDR2 SFDVKD. The CDR3 length is 16 residues.

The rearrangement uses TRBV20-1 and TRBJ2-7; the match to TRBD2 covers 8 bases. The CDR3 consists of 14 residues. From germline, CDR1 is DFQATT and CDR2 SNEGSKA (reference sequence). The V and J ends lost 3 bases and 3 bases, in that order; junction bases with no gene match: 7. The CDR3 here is CSASGRAHDYEQYF. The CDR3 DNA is TGCAGTGCTAGCGGGAGGGCCCATGACTACGAGCAGTACTTC.

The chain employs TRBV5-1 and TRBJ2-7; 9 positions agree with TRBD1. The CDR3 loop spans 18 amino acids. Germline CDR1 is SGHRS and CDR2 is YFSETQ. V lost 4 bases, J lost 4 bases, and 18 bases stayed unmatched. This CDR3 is CASSPGVRAGQGNYEQYF. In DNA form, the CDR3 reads TGCGCCAGCAGCCCCGGAGTCCGTGCAGGACAGGGGAATTACGAGCAGTACTTC.

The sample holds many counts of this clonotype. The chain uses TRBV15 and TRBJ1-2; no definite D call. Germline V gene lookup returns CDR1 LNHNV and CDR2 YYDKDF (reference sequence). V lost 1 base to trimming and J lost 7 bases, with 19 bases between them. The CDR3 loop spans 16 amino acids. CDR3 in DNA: TGTGCCACCAGCAGAGTTTCCGGGTCAAGCCCTACTGGCTACACCTTC. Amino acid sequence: CATSRVSGSSPTGYTF.

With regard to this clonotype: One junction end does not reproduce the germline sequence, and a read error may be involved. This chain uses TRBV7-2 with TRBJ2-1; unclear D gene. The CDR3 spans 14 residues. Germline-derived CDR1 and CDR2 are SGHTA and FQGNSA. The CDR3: CAGSLRLTHNEQFF. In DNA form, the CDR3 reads TGTGCCGGCAGCTTACGTCTGACGCATAATGAGCAGTTCTTC. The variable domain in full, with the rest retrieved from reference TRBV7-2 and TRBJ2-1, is GAGVSQSPSNKVTEKGKDVELRCDPISGHTALYWYRQSLGQGLEFLIYFQGNSAPDKSGLPSDRFSAERTGGSVSTLTIQRTQQEDSAVYLCAGSLRLTHNEQFFGPGTRLTVL.

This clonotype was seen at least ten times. CDR3 protein: CASSLGLQETQYF. CDR3 DNA sequence: TGTGCCAGCAGCTTAGGACTCCAAGAGACCCAGTACTTC. The chain employs TRBV7-3 and TRBJ2-5; D might be TRBD2 (5 bases). Trimming took off 2 bases at V and 1 base at J, with 5 bases between the two ends. Germline CDR1 is SGHTA and CDR2 is FQGTGA. The CDR3 spans 13 residues.

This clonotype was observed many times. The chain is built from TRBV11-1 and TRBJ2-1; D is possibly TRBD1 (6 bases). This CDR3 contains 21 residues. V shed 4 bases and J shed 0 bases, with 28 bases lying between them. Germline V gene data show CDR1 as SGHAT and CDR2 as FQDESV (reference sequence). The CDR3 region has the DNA TGTGCCAGCAGCTCCCACAGGGTTGTGAGGGAGCACGGAAGCTCCTACAATGAGCAGTTCTTC. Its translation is CASSSHRVVREHGSSYNEQFF.

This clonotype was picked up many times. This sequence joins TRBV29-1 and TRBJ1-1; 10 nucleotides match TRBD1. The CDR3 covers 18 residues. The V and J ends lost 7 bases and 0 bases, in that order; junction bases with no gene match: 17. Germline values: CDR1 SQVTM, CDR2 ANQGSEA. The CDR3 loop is CSARDPGQGTRMNTEAFF. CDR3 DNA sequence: TGCAGCGCCCGGGATCCGGGACAGGGGACGAGAATGAACACTGAAGCTTTCTTT.

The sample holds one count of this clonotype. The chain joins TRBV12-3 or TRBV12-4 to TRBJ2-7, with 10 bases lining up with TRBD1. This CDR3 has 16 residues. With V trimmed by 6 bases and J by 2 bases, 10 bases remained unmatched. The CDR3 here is CASSHSRDRGTYEQYF. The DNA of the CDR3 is TGTGCCAGCAGCCACAGCCGGGACAGGGGTACCTACGAGCAGTACTTC.

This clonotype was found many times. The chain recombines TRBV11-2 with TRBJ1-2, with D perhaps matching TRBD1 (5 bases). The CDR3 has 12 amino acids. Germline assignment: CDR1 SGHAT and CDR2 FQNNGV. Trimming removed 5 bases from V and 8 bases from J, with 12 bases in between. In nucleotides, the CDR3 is TGTGCCAGCAGCCCCCAGGGCCACGGCTACACCTTC. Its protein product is CASSPQGHGYTF.

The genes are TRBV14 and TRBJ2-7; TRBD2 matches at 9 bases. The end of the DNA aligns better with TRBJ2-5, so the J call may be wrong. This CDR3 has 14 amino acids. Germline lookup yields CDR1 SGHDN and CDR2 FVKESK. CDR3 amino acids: CASSLRAGGETQYF. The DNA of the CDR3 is TGTGCCAGCAGCCTCCGAGCGGGAGGAGAGACCCAGTACTTC.

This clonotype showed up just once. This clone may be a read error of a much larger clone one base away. The CDR3 loop is CASSGNRPQHF. For the CDR3, the DNA is TGTGCCAGCAGTGGTAATCGGCCCCAGCATTTT. This sequence joins TRBV6-1 and TRBJ1-5; D is undetermined. The CDR3 sequence is 11 residues long. In germline, CDR1 is MNHNS, CDR2 SASEGT.

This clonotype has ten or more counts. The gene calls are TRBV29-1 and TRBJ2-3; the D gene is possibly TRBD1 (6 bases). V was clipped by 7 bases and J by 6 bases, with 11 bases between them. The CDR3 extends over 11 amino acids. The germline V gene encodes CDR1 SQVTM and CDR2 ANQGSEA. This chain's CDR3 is CSGSQGDTQYF. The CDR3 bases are TGCAGCGGATCACAGGGTGATACGCAGTATTTT.

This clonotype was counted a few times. For the CDR3, the DNA is TGTGCCAGTAGTGGACAAATATCACCCCTCCACTTT. It codes for CASSGQISPLHF. The chain employs TRBV19 and TRBJ1-6, with D possibly matching TRBD1 (5 bases). The germline V and J ends were trimmed by 5 bases and 10 bases, with 9 bases remaining between them. CDR1 and CDR2 from the germline V gene are LNHDA and SQIVND (reference sequence). The CDR3 runs to 12 residues.

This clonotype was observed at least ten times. Written as DNA, the CDR3 is TGTGCCAGCACCTCCCCGACGCGGGGGGGCCGTGATACGCAGTATTTT. Translating gives CASTSPTRGGRDTQYF. The chain combines TRBV28 with TRBJ2-3; TRBD2 matches at 9 bases. The trim removed 7 bases at V and 6 bases at J, leaving 14 bases unmatched. This CDR3 has 16 residues. CDR1 MDHEN and CDR2 SYDVKM come from the germline V gene.

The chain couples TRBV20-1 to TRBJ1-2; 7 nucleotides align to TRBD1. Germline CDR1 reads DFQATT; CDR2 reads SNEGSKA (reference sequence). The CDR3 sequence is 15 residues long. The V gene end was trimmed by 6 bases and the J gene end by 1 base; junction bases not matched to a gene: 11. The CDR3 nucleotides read TGCAGTGCCTATGGAAAGGGGGCCGGTAACTATGGCTACACCTTC. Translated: CSAYGKGAGNYGYTF.

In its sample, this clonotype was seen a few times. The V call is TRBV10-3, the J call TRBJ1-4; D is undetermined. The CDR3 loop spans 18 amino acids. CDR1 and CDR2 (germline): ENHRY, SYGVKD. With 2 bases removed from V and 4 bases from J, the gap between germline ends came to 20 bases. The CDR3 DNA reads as TGTGCCATCAGTGAGAGGAGGAAGGACGGCCCCGTTAATGAAAAACTGTTTTTT. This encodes CAISERRKDGPVNEKLFF.

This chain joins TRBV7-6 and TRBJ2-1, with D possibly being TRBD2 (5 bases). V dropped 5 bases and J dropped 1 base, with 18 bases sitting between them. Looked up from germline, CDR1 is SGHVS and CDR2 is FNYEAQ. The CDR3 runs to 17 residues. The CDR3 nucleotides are TGTGCCAGCAGCCGACAACTTCGGGGATCATCCTACAATGAGCAGTTCTTC. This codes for CASSRQLRGSSYNEQFF.

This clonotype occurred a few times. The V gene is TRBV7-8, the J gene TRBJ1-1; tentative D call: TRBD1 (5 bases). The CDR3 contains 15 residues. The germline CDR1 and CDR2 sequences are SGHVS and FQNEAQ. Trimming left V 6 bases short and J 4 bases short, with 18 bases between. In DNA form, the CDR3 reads TGTGCCAGCAGTTTTTTAACTGGGGGTGGCACTGAAGCTTTCTTT. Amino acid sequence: CASSFLTGGGTEAFF.

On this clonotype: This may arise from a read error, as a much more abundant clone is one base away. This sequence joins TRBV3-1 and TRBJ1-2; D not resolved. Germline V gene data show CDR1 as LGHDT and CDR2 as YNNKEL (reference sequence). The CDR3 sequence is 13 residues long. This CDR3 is CASSHDKGYGCTF. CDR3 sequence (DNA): TGTGCCAGCAGCCATGATAAAGGATATGGCTGCACCTTC.

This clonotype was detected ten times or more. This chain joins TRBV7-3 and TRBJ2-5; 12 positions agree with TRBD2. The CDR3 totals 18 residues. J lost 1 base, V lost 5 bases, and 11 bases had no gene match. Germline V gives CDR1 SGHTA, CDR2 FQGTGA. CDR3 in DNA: TGTGCCAGCAGCCCGAGGCCCCGACTAGCGGGGGTCCAAGAGACCCAGTACTTC. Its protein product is CASSPRPRLAGVQETQYF.